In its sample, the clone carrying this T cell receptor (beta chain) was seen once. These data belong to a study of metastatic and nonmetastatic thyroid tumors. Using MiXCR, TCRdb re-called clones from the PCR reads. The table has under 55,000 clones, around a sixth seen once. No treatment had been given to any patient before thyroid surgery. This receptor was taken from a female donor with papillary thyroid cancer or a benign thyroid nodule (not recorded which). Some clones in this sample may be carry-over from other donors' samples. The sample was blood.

The CDR3 is CSAGRDTEAFF. The CDR3 DNA sequence: TGCAGTGCTGGGAGGGACACTGAAGCTTTCTTT. This chain links TRBV20-1 with TRBJ1-1; D is undetermined. This CDR3 region has 11 residues. Deletions cut 5 bases from V and 3 bases from J, with 7 bases between. Germline assignment: CDR1 DFQATT and CDR2 SNEGSKA (reference sequence).